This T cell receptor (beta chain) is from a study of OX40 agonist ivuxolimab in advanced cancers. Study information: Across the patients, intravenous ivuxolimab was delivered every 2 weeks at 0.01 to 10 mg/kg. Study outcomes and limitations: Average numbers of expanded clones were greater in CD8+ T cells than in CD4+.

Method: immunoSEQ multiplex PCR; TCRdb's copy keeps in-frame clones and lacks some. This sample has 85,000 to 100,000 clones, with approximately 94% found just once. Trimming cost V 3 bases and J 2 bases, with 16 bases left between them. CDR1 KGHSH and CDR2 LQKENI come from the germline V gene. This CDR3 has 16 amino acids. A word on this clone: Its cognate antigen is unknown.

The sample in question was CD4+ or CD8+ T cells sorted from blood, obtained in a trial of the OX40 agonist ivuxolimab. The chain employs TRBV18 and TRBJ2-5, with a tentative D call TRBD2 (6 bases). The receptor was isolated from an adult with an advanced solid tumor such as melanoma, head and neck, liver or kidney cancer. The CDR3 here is CASSPFRGTFQETQYF. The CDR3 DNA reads TGTGCCAGCTCACCCTTTCGGGGGACTTTTCAAGAGACCCAGTACTTC.